One and the same sample provided the 26 T cell receptor beta chains below, sequenced in a study of T cell clonality in common variable immunodeficiency. Some clones are missing from TCRdb's copy, which holds only in-frame ones; the method was immunoSEQ multiplex PCR. The record shows around 81,000 clones for this sample, with no singletons present. The sample comprised peripheral blood mononuclear cells. The receptors were sampled from a person between 18 and 75 years old in good health.

This clone was picked up many times. The missing CDR3 end, 3 residues past where the read stops, is filled in from the germline J gene. V and J are TRBV10-1 and TRBJ2-1; 7 bases map to TRBD1. CDR3 length: 15 residues. The ends lost 6 bases at V and 4 bases at J; junction bases unmatched: 9. Germline V lookup: CDR1 WNHNN, CDR2 SYGVQD (reference sequence). The CDR3 spells CASRRDRNSYNEQFF. Incomplete CDR3 DNA: TGCGCCAGCAGGAGGGACAGAAACTCGTACAATGAG.

This clone was observed at least ten times. The read comes to an end 3 residues before the CDR3 does, leaving the germline J gene to fill in the end. The V call is TRBV19, the J call TRBJ2-7, with a possible D match to TRBD1 (7 bases). This CDR3 has 18 amino acids. Germline V gene sequence: CDR1 LNHDA, CDR2 SQIVND (reference sequence). The V gene lost 3 bases and the J gene lost 4 bases, with 25 bases spanning the gap. The covered CDR3 bases are TGTGCCAGTAGTATTTACGGTCGACAGGGAGGTCGGGTTTACGAG. This gives the protein CASSIYGRQGGRVYE. The complete CDR3 sequence is CASSIYGRQGGRVYEQYF.

Many counts were recorded for this clone. The read comes to an end 3 residues before the CDR3 does, leaving the germline J gene to fill in the end. V and J are TRBV20-1 and TRBJ2-1, with D possibly matching TRBD2 (6 bases). CDR1 is DFQATT, CDR2 SNEGSKA, per germline (reference sequence). This CDR3 is 17 amino acids long. V was trimmed by 3 bases and J by 0 bases, leaving 18 bases between them. The sequenced part of the CDR3 DNA is TGCAGTGCTAGGACTACTCGCGGGGTTAGCTCCTACAATGAG. Translation: CSARTTRGVSSYNE. The full CDR3 reads CSARTTRGVSSYNEQFF.

This clone has a count of ten or more. The read ends 3 residues shy of where the CDR3 ends; the end is completed using the germline J gene. The rearrangement links TRBV20-1 to TRBJ2-1, with D perhaps matching TRBD2 (6 bases). The CDR3 has 15 amino acids. V was shortened by 5 bases and J by 5 bases, with 19 bases between the two germline ends. Germline lookup yields CDR1 DFQATT and CDR2 SNEGSKA (reference sequence). The covered CDR3 bases are TGCAGTGCTGGTGGGACTCCTAGCAACCACAATGAG. This sequence encodes CSAGGTPSNHNE. The whole CDR3 sequence is CSAGGTPSNHNEQFF.

This clone came up many times. The read ends 3 residues early relative to the CDR3; the germline J gene fills the gap. The genes are TRBV7-3 and TRBJ2-2; possibly TRBD1 for D (5 bases). Germline V gene sequence: CDR1 SGHTA, CDR2 FQGTGA. This CDR3 is built from 16 residues. V shed 0 bases and J shed 1 base, with 9 bases lying between them. CDR3 DNA, as far as it was read: TGTGCCAGCAGCTTAACGGCAGGGATGAACACCGGGGAG. Translating gives CASSLTAGMNTGE. The entire CDR3 protein reads CASSLTAGMNTGELFF.

The sample holds many counts of this clone. Read coverage stops 3 residues before the CDR3 terminus; the germline J gene supplies the remainder. The V and J genes are TRBV7-2 and TRBJ2-7, with D tentatively TRBD1 (6 bases). Germline CDR1 reads SGHTA; CDR2 reads FQGNSA. Trimming took 6 bases from V and 2 from J, leaving 17 bases between them. The CDR3 runs to 15 residues. The CDR3 sequence is CASSYRGGPTYEQYF. CDR3 DNA, as far as it was read: TGTGCCAGCAGTTACCGAGGGGGACCAACCTACGAG.

The sample holds many counts of this clone. The sequenced fragment ends 3 residues before the CDR3 boundary, so the rest is inferred from the germline J gene. The V call is TRBV2, the J call TRBJ1-4, with D perhaps TRBD1 (6 bases). The CDR3 is made up of 13 amino acids. Germline CDR1 and CDR2: SNHLY and FYNNEI. V was cut by 8 bases and J by 6 bases, with 13 bases left in between. CDR3 amino acids: CASQGRGDEKLFF. CDR3 bases read: TGTGCCAGCCAGGGGCGGGGGGATGAAAAA.

This clone came up many times. The CDR3 end falls 3 residues outside the read, so it is completed with the germline J gene. The rearrangement links TRBV20-1 to TRBJ1-6; D ambiguous. Trimming shortened V by 7 bases and J by 8 bases, and 15 bases separated the two germline ends. Per germline, CDR1 DFQATT and CDR2 SNEGSKA (reference sequence). CDR3 length: 13 amino acids. The DNA read from the CDR3 is TGCAGTGGGCCCCCGGGTCTCGATTCACCC. Its translation: CSGPPGLDSP. The whole CDR3 is CSGPPGLDSPLHF.

This clone was observed many times. The read falls 3 residues short of the CDR3 end, and the missing part is taken from the germline J gene. The chain combines TRBV12-3 or TRBV12-4 with TRBJ2-7, with D unclear. This CDR3 contains 14 residues. With 6 bases removed from V and 5 bases from J, the gap between germline ends came to 17 bases. Here the CDR3 reads CASSPVRGQDEQYF. The CDR3 bases that were read are TGTGCCAGCAGCCCCGTCCGTGGGCAAGACGAG.

There are many counts of this clone. The read stops 3 residues short of the end of the CDR3; the missing end is completed from the germline J gene. The V call is TRBV7-2, the J call TRBJ1-3; no reliable D call. Germline V CDR1 and CDR2: SGHTA, FQGNSA. The ends were cut back, 3 bases at V and 5 bases at J, with 14 bases in the middle. The CDR3 runs 15 residues. The part of the CDR3 DNA that was read is TGTGCCAGCAGCTTTAGAACGGAACAGCGAAACACC. Translating gives CASSFRTEQRNT. The entire CDR3 protein is CASSFRTEQRNTIYF.

This clone came up many times. The read terminates 3 residues ahead of where the CDR3 ends, so the germline J gene completes it. The chain recombines TRBV15 with TRBJ2-7; D is possibly TRBD1 (6 bases). The germline gives CDR1 LNHNV, CDR2 YYDKDF (reference sequence). There are 16 residues in the CDR3. Trimming left V 5 bases short and J 0 bases short, with 17 bases between. CDR3 DNA (partial): TGTGCCACCAGCCTCTTTTTTGGGGGCAGCTCCTACGAG. Its protein product is CATSLFFGGSSYE. The CDR3 in full is CATSLFFGGSSYEQYF.

This clone was picked up many times. The read stops 3 residues short of the end of the CDR3; the missing end is completed from the germline J gene. This sequence joins TRBV30 and TRBJ2-2; 8 nucleotides align to TRBD1. The CDR3 contains 15 residues. Germline V lookup: CDR1 GTSNPN, CDR2 SVGIG (reference sequence). V was clipped by 2 bases and J by 6 bases; unmatched bases: 8. The sequenced CDR3 bases are TGTGCCTGGAGTCCGACAGGGGCCTACGCCGGGGAG. Translated: CAWSPTGAYAGE. The complete CDR3 reads CAWSPTGAYAGELFF. The complete variable domain, with remaining parts taken from reference TRBV30 and TRBJ2-2, reads SQTIHQWPATLVQPVGSPLSLECTVEGTSNPNLYWYRQAAGRGLQLLFYSVGIGQISSEVPQNLSASRPQDRQFILSSKKLLLSDSGFYLCAWSPTGAYAGELFFGEGSRLTVL.

This clone was seen ten or more times. From the germline J gene comes the end of the CDR3, since the read stops 3 residues before it. V gene TRBV7-6 combines with J gene TRBJ2-7; the D is unclear. V gave up 5 bases and J gave up 3 bases, with 8 bases separating them. Germline-derived CDR1 and CDR2 are SGHVS and FNYEAQ. CDR3 length: 12 residues. The CDR3 loop is CASSDDIYEQYF. The CDR3 DNA, read in part, is TGTGCCAGCAGCGACGACATCTACGAG.

This clone was observed at least ten times. The read comes to an end 3 residues before the CDR3 does, leaving the germline J gene to fill in the end. The chain recombines TRBV5-6 with TRBJ2-4, with TRBD1 matching 10 bases. The length of the CDR3 is 15 residues. V shed 3 bases and J 7 bases; nucleotides not matched to a gene: 7. Germline CDR1 and CDR2: SGHDT and YYEEEE. The CDR3 region is CASSYPGQGPNIQYF. The covered CDR3 bases are TGTGCCAGCAGCTATCCGGGACAGGGGCCTAACATT.

This clone was picked up many times. The missing CDR3 end, 3 residues past where the read stops, is filled in from the germline J gene. The J gene is TRBJ2-7, the V gene TRBV20-1; 10 positions match TRBD2. Germline CDR1 is DFQATT and CDR2 is SNEGSKA (reference sequence). The V segment lost 5 bases and the J segment 3 bases; nucleotides outside the gene matches: 10. CDR3 size: 15 residues. This CDR3 reads CSAPPGLAHLYEQYF. The CDR3 DNA, read in part, is TGCAGTGCTCCCCCGGGACTAGCGCACCTCTACGAG.

This clone has ten or more counts. The CDR3 is cut off 3 residues early in the read; its end comes from the germline J gene. This rearrangement joins TRBV7-2 to TRBJ2-3; TRBD2 might be the D (6 bases). Germline CDR1 and CDR2: SGHTA and FQGNSA. V shed 3 bases and J shed 2 bases, with 12 bases lying between them. This CDR3 is 15 amino acids long. CDR3 sequence: CASSFSGGFTDTQYF. CDR3 DNA, as far as it was read: TGTGCCAGCAGCTTCTCCGGGGGATTCACAGATACG. The full variable domain, with the rest looked up from reference TRBV7-2 and TRBJ2-3, is GAGVSQSPSNKVTEKGKDVELRCDPISGHTALYWYRQSLGQGLEFLIYFQGNSAPDKSGLPSDRFSAERTGGSVSTLTIQRTQQEDSAVYLCASSFSGGFTDTQYFGPGTRLTVL.

This clone was observed many times. The read ends 3 residues shy of where the CDR3 ends; the end is completed using the germline J gene. This sequence joins TRBV19 and TRBJ2-7, with TRBD1 as a possible D gene (6 bases). In germline, CDR1 is LNHDA, CDR2 SQIVND (reference sequence). With 1 base removed from V and 0 bases from J, the gap between germline ends came to 10 bases. The length of the CDR3 is 15 residues. CDR3 in amino acids: CASSIGGHPSYEQYF. The DNA read from the CDR3 is TGTGCCAGTAGTATAGGGGGACATCCCTCCTACGAG.

The table lists this clone with many counts. The CDR3 end lies 3 residues beyond the end of the read and is filled in from the germline J gene. V gene TRBV14 combines with J gene TRBJ2-7; D is possibly TRBD2 (6 bases). The CDR3 extends over 15 amino acids. The germline V gene encodes CDR1 SGHDN and CDR2 FVKESK. V gave up 0 bases and J gave up 3 bases, with 12 bases separating them. The chain's CDR3 is CASSQDIRGNYEQYF. CDR3 bases read: TGTGCCAGCAGCCAAGATATACGGGGGAACTACGAG.

This clone was observed at least ten times. The read terminates 3 residues before the CDR3 end, so the remaining end is supplied by the germline J gene. The chain combines TRBV7-9 with TRBJ2-7; no reliable D call. The CDR3 covers 13 residues. V was shortened by 5 bases and J by 6 bases, with 14 bases between the two germline ends. Germline CDR1 and CDR2: SEHNR and FQNEAQ (reference sequence). The CDR3 protein is CASSPLGPLEQYF. CDR3 DNA, as far as it was read: TGTGCCAGCAGCCCTCTTGGGCCTCTCGAG.

The sample holds many counts of this clone. The CDR3 is cut off 3 residues early in the read; its end comes from the germline J gene. The gene calls are TRBV5-5 and TRBJ1-4; a weak D match, TRBD1 (6 bases). CDR1 SGHKS and CDR2 YYEKEE come from the germline V gene (reference sequence). The CDR3 has 14 residues. Between the trimmed V and J ends, which lost 0 bases and 5 bases, there was a span of 8 bases. Incomplete CDR3 DNA: TGTGCCAGCAGCTTGGGGGGGGGCAATGAAAAA. It codes for CASSLGGGNEK. The whole CDR3 protein is CASSLGGGNEKLFF.

With regard to this clone: Read data end 3 residues before the CDR3 end; the end is taken from the germline J gene. The V call is TRBV5-6, the J call TRBJ1-5; no clear D gene. V was clipped by 0 bases and J by 4 bases, with 5 bases between them. Germline-derived CDR1 and CDR2 are SGHDT and YYEEEE. The CDR3 is made up of 13 amino acids. The CDR3 region is CASSLGPNQPQHF. The CDR3 bases that were read are TGTGCCAGCAGCTTGGGTCCGAATCAGCCC.

Remarks on this clone: The CDR3 end lies 3 residues beyond the end of the read and is filled in from the germline J gene. The chain links TRBV19 to TRBJ2-6; 9 nucleotides align to TRBD1. J lost 1 base, V lost 4 bases, and 5 bases had no gene match. This CDR3 contains 17 residues. CDR1 is LNHDA and CDR2 is SQIVND in the germline V gene (reference sequence). Partial CDR3 DNA: TGTGCCAGTAGTAGCGGACAGGGGTGGTCTGGGGCCAACGTC. Its protein product is CASSSGQGWSGANV. The entire CDR3 protein is CASSSGQGWSGANVLTF. Full variable domain (remainder filled in from reference TRBV19 and TRBJ2-6): DGGITQSPKYLFRKEGQNVTLSCEQNLNHDAMYWYRQDPGQGLRLIYYSQIVNDFQKGDIAEGYSVSREKKESFPLTVTSAQKNPTAFYLCASSSGQGWSGANVLTFGAGSRLTVL.

For this clone: A read error may be the cause here, since a much bigger clone is one base away. The missing CDR3 end, 3 residues past where the read stops, is filled in from the germline J gene. The chain joins TRBV19 to TRBJ2-3; the match to TRBD1 covers 7 bases. This CDR3 comprises 16 residues. Germline loops: CDR1 LNHDA, CDR2 SQIVND (reference sequence). Trimming removed 1 base from V and 7 bases from J; junction bases left unmatched: 11. CDR3 residues: CASSIGFGEGANTQYF. Partial CDR3 DNA: TGTGCCAGTAGTATAGGATTTGGAGAGGGGGCAAATACG.

A note on this clone: The sequenced fragment ends 3 residues before the CDR3 boundary, so the rest is inferred from the germline J gene. The rearrangement uses TRBV7-6 and TRBJ2-7, with TRBD2 matching 9 bases. The CDR3 length is 15 residues. Germline V gene data show CDR1 as SGHVS and CDR2 as FNYEAQ. After removal of 5 bases from V and 4 bases from J, the junction contained 9 bases not matched to a gene. The CDR3 loop reads CASSPVLAGIYEQYF. CDR3 DNA (partial): TGTGCCAGCAGCCCGGTCCTAGCGGGAATTTACGAG.

This clone came up many times. The read comes to an end 3 residues before the CDR3 does, leaving the germline J gene to fill in the end. The chain has TRBV19 and TRBJ2-7; D is possibly TRBD1 (5 bases). With 6 bases removed from V and 3 bases from J, the gap between germline ends came to 6 bases. This CDR3 has 11 amino acids. The germline V gene has CDR1 LNHDA and CDR2 SQIVND (reference sequence). CDR3 sequence reads: CASSDSYEQYF. The part of the CDR3 DNA that was read is TGTGCCAGTAGCGACAGCTACGAG.

The CDR3 loop reads CASSLYGQPNQPQHF. The CDR3 bases that were read are TGTGCCAGCAGCTTGTATGGACAGCCCAATCAGCCC. V usage is TRBV7-6 and J usage is TRBJ1-5; tentatively, D is TRBD1 (6 bases). The CDR3 is cut off 3 residues early in the read; its end comes from the germline J gene. The V and J ends lost 3 bases and 3 bases respectively, with 12 bases between them. The CDR3 spans 15 residues. Germline V CDR1 and CDR2: SGHVS, FNYEAQ.